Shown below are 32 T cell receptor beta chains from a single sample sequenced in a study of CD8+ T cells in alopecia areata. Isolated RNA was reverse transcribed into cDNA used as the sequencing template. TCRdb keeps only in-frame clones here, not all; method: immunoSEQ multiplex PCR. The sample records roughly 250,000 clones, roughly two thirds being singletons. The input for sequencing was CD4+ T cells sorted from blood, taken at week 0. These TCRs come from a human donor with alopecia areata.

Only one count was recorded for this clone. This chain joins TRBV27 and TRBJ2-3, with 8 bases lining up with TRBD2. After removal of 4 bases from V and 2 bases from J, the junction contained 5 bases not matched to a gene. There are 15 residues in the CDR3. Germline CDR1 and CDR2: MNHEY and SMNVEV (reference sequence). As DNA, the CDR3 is TGTGCCAGCAGTTACGGGGGGGCCTCCACAGATACGCAGTATTTT. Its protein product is CASSYGGASTDTQYF.

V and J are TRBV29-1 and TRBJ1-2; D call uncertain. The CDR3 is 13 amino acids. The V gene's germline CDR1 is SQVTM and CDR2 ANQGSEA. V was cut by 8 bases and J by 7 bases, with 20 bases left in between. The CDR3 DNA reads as TGCAGCACACAGCGGGTCCTAAATATTGGCTACACCTTC. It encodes CSTQRVLNIGYTF.

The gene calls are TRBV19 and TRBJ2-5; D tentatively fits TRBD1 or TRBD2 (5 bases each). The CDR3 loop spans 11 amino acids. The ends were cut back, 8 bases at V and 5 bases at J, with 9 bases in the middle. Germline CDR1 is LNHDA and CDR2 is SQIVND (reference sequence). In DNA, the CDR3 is TGTGCCAGTGGGACCGGGGAGACCCAGTACTTC. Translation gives CASGTGETQYF.

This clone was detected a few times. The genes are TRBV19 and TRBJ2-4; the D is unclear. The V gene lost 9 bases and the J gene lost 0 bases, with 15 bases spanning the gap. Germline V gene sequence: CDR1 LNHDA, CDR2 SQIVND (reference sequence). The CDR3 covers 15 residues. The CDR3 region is CARERHKIAKNIQYF. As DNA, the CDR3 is TGTGCCAGGGAGAGACACAAAATAGCCAAAAACATTCAGTACTTC.

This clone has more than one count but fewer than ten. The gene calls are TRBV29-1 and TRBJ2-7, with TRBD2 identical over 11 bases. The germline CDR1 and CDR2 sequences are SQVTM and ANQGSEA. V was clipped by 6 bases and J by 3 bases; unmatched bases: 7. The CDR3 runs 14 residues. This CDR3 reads CSVRLLAGVYEQYF. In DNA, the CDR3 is TGCAGCGTGCGGTTACTAGCGGGGGTCTACGAGCAGTACTTC.

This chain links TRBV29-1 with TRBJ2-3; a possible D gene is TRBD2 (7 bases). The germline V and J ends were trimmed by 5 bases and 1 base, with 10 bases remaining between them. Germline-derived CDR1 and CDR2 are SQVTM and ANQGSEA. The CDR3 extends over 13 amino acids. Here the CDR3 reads CSVWGGRTDTQYF. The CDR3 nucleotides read TGCAGCGTTTGGGGGGGGCGCACAGATACGCAGTATTTT.

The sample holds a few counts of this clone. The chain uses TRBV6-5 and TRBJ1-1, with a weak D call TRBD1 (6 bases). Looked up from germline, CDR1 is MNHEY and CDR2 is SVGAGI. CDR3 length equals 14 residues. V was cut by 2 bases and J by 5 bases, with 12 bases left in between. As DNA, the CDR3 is TGTGCCAGCAGTTACGGACAGCCGGGGACTGAAGCTTTCTTT. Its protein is CASSYGQPGTEAFF.

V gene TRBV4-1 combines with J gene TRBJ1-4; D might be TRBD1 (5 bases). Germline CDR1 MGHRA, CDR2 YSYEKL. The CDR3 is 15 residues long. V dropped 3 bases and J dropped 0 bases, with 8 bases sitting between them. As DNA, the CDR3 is TGCGCCAGCAGCCAGACAGCAACAACTAATGAAAAACTGTTTTTT. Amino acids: CASSQTATTNEKLFF.

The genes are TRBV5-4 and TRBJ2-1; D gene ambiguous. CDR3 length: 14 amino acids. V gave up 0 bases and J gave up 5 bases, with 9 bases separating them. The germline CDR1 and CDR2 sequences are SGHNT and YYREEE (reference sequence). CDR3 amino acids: CASSLVAGNNEQFF. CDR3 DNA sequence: TGTGCCAGCAGCTTGGTAGCCGGTAACAATGAGCAGTTCTTC.

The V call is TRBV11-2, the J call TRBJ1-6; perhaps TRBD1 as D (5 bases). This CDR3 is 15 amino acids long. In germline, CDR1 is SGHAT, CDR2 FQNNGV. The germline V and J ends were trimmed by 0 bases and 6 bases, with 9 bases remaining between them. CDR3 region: CASSLELRGNSPLHF. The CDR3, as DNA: TGTGCCAGCAGCTTAGAGCTAAGGGGTAATTCACCCCTCCACTTT.

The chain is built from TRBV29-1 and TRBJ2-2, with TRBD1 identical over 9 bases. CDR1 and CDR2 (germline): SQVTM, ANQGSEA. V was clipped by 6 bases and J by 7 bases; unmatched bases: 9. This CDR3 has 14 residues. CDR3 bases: TGCAGCGTCGCTGGACAGGGGCTCGGCGGGGAGCTGTTTTTT. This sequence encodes CSVAGQGLGGELFF.

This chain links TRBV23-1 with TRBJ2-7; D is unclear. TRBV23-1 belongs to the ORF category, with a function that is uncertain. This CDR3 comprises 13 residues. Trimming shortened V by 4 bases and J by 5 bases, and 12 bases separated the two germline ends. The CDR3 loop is CASSRIVGDEQYF. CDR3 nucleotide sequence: TGCGCCAGCAGTCGCATCGTCGGTGACGAGCAGTACTTC.

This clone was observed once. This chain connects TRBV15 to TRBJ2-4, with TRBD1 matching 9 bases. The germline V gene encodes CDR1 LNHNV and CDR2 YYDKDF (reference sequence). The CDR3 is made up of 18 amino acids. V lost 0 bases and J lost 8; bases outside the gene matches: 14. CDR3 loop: CATSRDKGLGQGGHIQYF. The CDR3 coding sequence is TGTGCCACCAGCAGAGATAAGGGCTTGGGACAGGGTGGACACATTCAGTACTTC.

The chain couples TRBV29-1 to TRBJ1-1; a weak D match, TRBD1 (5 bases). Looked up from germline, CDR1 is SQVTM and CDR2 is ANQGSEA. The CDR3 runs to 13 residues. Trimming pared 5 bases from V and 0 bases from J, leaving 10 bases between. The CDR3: CSVRGLMNTEAFF. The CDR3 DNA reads TGCAGCGTTCGGGGACTTATGAACACTGAAGCTTTCTTT. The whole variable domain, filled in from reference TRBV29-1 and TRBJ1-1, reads SAVISQKPSRDICQRGTSLTIQCQVDSQVTMMFWYRQQPGQSLTLIATANQGSEATYESGFVIDKFPISRPNLTFSTLTVSNMSPEDSSIYLCSVRGLMNTEAFFGQGTRLTVV.

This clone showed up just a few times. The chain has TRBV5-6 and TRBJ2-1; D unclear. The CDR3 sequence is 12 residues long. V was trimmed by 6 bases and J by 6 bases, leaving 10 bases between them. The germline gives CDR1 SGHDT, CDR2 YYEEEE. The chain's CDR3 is CASNLGSNEQFF. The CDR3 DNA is TGTGCCAGCAACCTTGGCAGCAATGAGCAGTTCTTC. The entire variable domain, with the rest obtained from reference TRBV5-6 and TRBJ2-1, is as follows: DAGVTQSPTHLIKTRGQQVTLRCSPKSGHDTVSWYQQALGQGPQFIFQYYEEEERQRGNFPDRFSGHQFPNYSSELNVNALLLGDSALYLCASNLGSNEQFFGPGTRLTVL.

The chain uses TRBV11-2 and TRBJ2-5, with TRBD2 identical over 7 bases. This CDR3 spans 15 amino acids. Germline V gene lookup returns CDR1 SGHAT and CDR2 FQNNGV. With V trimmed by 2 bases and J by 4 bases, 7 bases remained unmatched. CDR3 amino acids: CASSLHPGGRETQYF. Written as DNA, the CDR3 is TGTGCCAGCAGCTTACATCCGGGGGGTCGAGAGACCCAGTACTTC. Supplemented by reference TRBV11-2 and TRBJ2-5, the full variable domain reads EAGVAQSPRYKIIEKRQSVAFWCNPISGHATLYWYQQILGQGPKLLIQFQNNGVVDDSQLPKDRFSAERLKGVDSTLKIQPAKLEDSAVYLCASSLHPGGRETQYFGPGTRLLVL.

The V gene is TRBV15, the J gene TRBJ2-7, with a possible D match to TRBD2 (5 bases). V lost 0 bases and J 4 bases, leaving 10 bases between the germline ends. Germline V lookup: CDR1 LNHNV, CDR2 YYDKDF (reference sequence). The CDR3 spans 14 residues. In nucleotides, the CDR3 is TGTGCCACCAGCAGAGATATTGTAGCGTACGAGCAGTACTTC. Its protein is CATSRDIVAYEQYF.

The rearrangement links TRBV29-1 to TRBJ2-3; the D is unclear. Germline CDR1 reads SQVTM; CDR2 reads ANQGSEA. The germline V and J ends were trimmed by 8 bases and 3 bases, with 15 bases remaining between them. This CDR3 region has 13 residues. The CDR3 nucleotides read TGCAGCCTCCGTGTCGGTTTAACAGATACGCAGTATTTT. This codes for CSLRVGLTDTQYF.

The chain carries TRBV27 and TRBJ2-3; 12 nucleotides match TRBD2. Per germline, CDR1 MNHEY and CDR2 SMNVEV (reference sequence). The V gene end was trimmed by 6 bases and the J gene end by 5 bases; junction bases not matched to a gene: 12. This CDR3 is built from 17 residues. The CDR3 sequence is CASSPTWTSGVLDTQYF. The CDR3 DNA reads TGTGCCAGCAGCCCAACCTGGACTAGCGGGGTTCTAGATACGCAGTATTTT.

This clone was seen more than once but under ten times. Here the CDR3 DNA reads TGCGCCAGCAGCCAAGTTTGGGGAATAGACAGGCCCTCCTACAATGAGCAGTTCTTC. Translated, it gives CASSQVWGIDRPSYNEQFF. The rearrangement joins TRBV4-3 to TRBJ2-1, with D tentatively TRBD1 (6 bases). V lost 1 base and J 0 bases, leaving 19 bases between the germline ends. The CDR3 is 19 residues long. CDR1 is LGHNA, CDR2 YSLEER, per germline.

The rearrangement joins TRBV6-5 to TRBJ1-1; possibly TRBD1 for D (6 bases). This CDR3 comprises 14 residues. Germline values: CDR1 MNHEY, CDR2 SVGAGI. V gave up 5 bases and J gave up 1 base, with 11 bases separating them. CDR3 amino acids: CASSPSGQNTEAFF. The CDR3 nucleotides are TGTGCCAGCAGTCCTTCGGGACAGAACACTGAAGCTTTCTTT.

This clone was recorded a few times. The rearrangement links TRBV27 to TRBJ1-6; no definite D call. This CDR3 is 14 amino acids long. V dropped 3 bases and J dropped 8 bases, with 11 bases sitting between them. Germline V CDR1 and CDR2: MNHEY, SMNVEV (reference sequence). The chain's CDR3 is CASSFTDRDSPLHF. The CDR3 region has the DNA TGTGCCAGCAGTTTCACGGATAGAGATTCACCCCTCCACTTT.

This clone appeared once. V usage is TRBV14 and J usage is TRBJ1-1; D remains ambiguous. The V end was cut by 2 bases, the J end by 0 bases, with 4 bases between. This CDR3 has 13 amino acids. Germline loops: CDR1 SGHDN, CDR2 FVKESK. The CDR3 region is CASSQKMNTEAFF. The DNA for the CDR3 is TGTGCCAGCAGCCAAAAAATGAACACTGAAGCTTTCTTT.

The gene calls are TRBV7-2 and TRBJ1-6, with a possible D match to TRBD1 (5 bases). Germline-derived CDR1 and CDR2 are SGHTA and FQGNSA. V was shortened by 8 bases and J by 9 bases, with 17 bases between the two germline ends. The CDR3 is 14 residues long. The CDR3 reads CASAHYGGSSPLHF. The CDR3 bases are TGTGCCAGCGCCCATTACGGGGGGAGTTCACCCCTCCACTTT.

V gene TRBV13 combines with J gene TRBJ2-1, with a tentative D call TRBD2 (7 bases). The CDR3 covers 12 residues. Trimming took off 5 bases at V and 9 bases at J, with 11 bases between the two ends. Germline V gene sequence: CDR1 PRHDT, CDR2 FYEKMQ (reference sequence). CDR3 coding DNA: TGTGCCAGCAGCACTAGGGGGGGTGAGCAGTTCTTC. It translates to CASSTRGGEQFF.

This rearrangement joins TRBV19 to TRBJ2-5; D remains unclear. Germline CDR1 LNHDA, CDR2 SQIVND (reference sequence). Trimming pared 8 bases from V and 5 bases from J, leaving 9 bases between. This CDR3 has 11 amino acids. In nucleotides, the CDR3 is TGTGCCAGTCGGTTGGCGGAGACCCAGTACTTC. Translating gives CASRLAETQYF.

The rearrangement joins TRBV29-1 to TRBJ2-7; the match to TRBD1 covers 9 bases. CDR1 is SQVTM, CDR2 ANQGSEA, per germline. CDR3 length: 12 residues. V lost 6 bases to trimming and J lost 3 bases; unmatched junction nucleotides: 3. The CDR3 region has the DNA TGCAGCGTCAAGGGACAGGGCTACGAGCAGTACTTC. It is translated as CSVKGQGYEQYF.

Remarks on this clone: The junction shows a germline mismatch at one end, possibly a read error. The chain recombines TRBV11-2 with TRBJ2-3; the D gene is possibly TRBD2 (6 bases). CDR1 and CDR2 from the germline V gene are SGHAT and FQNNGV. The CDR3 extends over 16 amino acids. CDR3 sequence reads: CASSPEGGTSTDAQYF. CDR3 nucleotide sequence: TGTGCCAGCAGCCCCGAGGGCGGTACTAGCACAGATGCGCAGTATTTT.

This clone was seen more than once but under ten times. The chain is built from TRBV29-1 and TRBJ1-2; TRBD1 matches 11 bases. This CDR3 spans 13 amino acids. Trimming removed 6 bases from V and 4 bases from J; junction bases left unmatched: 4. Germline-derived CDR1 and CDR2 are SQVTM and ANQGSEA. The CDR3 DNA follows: TGCAGCGTCGGACAGGGGGCCTCCTATGGCTACACCTTC. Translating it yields CSVGQGASYGYTF. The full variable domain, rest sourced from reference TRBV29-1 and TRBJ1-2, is SAVISQKPSRDICQRGTSLTIQCQVDSQVTMMFWYRQQPGQSLTLIATANQGSEATYESGFVIDKFPISRPNLTFSTLTVSNMSPEDSSIYLCSVGQGASYGYTFGSGTRLTVV.

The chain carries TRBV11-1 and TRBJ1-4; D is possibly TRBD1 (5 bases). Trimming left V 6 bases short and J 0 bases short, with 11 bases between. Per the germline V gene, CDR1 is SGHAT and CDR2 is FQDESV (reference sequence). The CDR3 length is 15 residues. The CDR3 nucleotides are TGTGCCAGCAGTGTGACAGACGCAACTAATGAAAAACTGTTTTTT. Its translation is CASSVTDATNEKLFF.

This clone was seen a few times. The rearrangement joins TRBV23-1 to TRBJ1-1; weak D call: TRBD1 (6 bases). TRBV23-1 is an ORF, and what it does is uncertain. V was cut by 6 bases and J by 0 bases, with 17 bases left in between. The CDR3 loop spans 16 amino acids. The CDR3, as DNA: TGCGCCAGCAGGGCTCCCGGGACAACCATGAACACTGAAGCTTTCTTT. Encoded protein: CASRAPGTTMNTEAFF.

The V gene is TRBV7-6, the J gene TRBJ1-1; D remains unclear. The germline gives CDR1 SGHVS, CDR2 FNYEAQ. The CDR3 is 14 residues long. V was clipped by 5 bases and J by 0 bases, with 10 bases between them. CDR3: CASSPINMNTEAFF. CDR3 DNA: TGTGCCAGCAGCCCGATTAACATGAACACTGAAGCTTTCTTT.